The rows below give T cell receptor beta chains drawn from one sample of a study of blood T cell repertoires in COVID-19. This table comes from immunoSEQ multiplex PCR, and its TCRdb copy is limited to in-frame clones, with some not included. The table records approximately 240,000 clones, 82% of them present only once. Sequencing was performed on peripheral blood. The receptors were gathered from a woman aged 80 or over with active or convalescent COVID-19. CDR3s include the opening cysteine and the closing phenylalanine or tryptophan. D genes are given only for firm matches.

.	TRBV19	TRBJ1-5	CASVREGNQPQHF
TRBD2	TRBV7-9	TRBJ2-1	CASSPGLAVQQFF
.	TRBV18	TRBJ1-1	CASSLQDITNTEAFF
TRBD1	TRBV6-5	TRBJ1-2	CASGDRVTYGYTF
TRBD1	TRBV12-3/TRBV12-4	TRBJ2-7	CASSMTGVNEQYF
TRBD1	TRBV5-1	TRBJ1-3	CASSSGTGGYGNTIYF
.	TRBV18	TRBJ2-5	CASSPSIQETQYF
TRBD1	TRBV6-5	TRBJ2-1	CASSYTGGPNEQFF
TRBD2	TRBV10-1	TRBJ2-5	CASSPGTSGRALETQYF
TRBD1	TRBV19	TRBJ2-1	CASSITTGGFYNEQFF
.	TRBV28	TRBJ1-4	CASSRGGEKLFF
TRBD2	TRBV5-1	TRBJ2-3	CASSLAGLAEGTDTQYF
TRBD2	TRBV6-9	TRBJ2-5	CASSYGAGGPETQYF
TRBD1	TRBV2	TRBJ2-1	CASSFDRGHYNEQFF
TRBD1	TRBV15	TRBJ1-2	CATSTRKTGDGYTF
.	TRBV19	TRBJ1-4	CASSSNRQNEKLFF
.	TRBV6-6	TRBJ2-7	CASKPGHPSYEQYF
TRBD2	TRBV24-1	TRBJ2-7	CATSDRLAGAFNSYEQYF
.	TRBV19	TRBJ2-3	CASSMGGLWRDTQYF
TRBD1	TRBV5-1	TRBJ2-1	CASSGGQGQYNEQFF
.	TRBV7-8	TRBJ1-1	CASSLRTQPMNTEAFF
.	TRBV28	TRBJ2-5	CASSLGGGVRETQYF
TRBD2	TRBV13	TRBJ2-6	CASSLAGGGYAGANVLTF
.	TRBV18	TRBJ1-5	CASSPMTGQNQPQHF
.	TRBV5-6	TRBJ1-2	CASSFTGSHGYTF
TRBD2	TRBV10-3	TRBJ2-3	CATTARTSGGTDTQYF
TRBD1	TRBV28	TRBJ1-2	CASSLLDRDNYGYTF
.	TRBV4-1	TRBJ2-3	CASSQEGWGSSTDTQYF
.	TRBV20-1	TRBJ1-2	CSARTEGGYTF
TRBD1	TRBV18	TRBJ1-1	CASSLGQGLTEAFF
TRBD1	TRBV3-1/TRBV3-2	TRBJ1-2	CASSQRDTGTAGYTF
.	TRBV27	TRBJ1-5	CASSLGGIQPQHF
.	TRBV7-6	TRBJ2-1	CASSLAVLTDRSSYNEQFF
.	TRBV18	TRBJ2-1	CASSPLSLRIGQFF
.	TRBV2	TRBJ1-1	CASSEEERMGGRNAFF
TRBD1	TRBV5-1	TRBJ2-1	CASSLVGPDRGNEQFF
TRBD1	TRBV5-1	TRBJ2-2	CASSSGGVTGELFF
TRBD1	TRBV4-1	TRBJ1-5	CASSLLDRADQPQHF
TRBD1	TRBV29-1	TRBJ2-4	CSVEQGRGNIQYF
TRBD1	TRBV4-1	TRBJ1-2	CASSQDGQGVYGYTF
.	TRBV28	TRBJ2-1	CASSFPNEQFF
TRBD1	TRBV5-1	TRBJ2-6	CASSLGTGGGFSGANVLTF
TRBD1	TRBV6-4	TRBJ1-2	CASSGTGAGYGYTF
TRBD2	TRBV5-1	TRBJ2-5	CASSPGLAGVRGQETQYF
TRBD1	TRBV19	TRBJ1-2	CASRRTGANYGYTF
.	TRBV12-3/TRBV12-4	TRBJ1-2	CASSLSGAGYTF
TRBD2	TRBV3-1/TRBV3-2	TRBJ2-1	CASSQWLAGVRNEQFF
TRBD2	TRBV2	TRBJ2-7	CASTSDGSYEQYF